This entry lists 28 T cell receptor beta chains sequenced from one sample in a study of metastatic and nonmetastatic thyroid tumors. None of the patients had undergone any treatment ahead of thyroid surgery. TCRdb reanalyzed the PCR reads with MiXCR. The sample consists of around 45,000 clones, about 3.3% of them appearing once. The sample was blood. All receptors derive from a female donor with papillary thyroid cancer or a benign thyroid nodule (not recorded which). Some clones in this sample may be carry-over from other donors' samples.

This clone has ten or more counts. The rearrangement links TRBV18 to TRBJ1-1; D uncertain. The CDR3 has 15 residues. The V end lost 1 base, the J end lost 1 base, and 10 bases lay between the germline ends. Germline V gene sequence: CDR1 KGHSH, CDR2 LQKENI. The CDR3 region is CASSPHPQRNTEAFF. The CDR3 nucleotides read TGTGCCAGCTCACCACACCCGCAGAGGAACACTGAAGCTTTCTTT.

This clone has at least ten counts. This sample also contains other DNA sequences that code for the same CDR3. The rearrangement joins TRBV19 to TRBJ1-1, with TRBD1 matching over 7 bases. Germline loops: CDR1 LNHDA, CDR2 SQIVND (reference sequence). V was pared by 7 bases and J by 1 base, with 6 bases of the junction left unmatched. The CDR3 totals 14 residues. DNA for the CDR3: TGTGCCAGTAACCTCCGGGACAGGAACACTGAAGCTTTCTTT. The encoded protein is CASNLRDRNTEAFF.

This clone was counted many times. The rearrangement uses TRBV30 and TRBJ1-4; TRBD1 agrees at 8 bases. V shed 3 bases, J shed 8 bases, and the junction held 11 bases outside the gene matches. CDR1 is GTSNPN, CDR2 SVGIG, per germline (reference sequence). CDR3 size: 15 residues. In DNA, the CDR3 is TGTGCCTGGAGCCAACGACAGGGGATTGTGGAAAAACTGTTTTTT. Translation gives CAWSQRQGIVEKLFF.

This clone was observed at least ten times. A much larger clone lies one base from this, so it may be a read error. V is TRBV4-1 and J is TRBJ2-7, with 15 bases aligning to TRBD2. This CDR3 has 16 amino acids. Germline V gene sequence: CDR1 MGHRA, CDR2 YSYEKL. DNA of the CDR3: TGCGCCAGCAGCCGAGGACTAGCGGGAGGGTCCTACGAGCGGTACTTC. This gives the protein CASSRGLAGGSYERYF.

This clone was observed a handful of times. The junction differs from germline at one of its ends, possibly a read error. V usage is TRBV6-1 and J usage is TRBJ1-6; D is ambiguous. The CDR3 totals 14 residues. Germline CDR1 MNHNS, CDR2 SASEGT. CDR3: CASVRTAGNSLLRF. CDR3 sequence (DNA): TGTGCCAGCGTCCGGACGGCTGGTAATTCACTCCTCCGCTTT.

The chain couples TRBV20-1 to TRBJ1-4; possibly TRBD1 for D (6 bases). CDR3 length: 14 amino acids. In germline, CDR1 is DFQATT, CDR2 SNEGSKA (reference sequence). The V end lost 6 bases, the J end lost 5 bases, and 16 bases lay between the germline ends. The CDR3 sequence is CSAATQGPNEKLFF. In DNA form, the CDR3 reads TGCAGTGCGGCTACTCAGGGGCCGAATGAAAAACTGTTTTTT.

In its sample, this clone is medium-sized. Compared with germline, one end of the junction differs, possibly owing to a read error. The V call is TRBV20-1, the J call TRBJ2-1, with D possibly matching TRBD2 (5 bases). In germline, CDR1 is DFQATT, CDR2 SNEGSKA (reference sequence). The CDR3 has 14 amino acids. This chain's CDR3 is CSAEGVISSNEQFF. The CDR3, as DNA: TGCAGTGCTGAGGGCGTGATTTCCTCCAATGAGCAGTTCTTC.

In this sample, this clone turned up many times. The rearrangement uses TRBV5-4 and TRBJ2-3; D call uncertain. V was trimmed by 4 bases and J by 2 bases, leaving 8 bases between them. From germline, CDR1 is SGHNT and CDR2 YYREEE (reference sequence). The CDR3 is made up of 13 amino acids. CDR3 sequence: CASSTQLTDTQYF. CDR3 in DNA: TGTGCCAGCAGCACACAGCTCACAGATACGCAGTATTTT.

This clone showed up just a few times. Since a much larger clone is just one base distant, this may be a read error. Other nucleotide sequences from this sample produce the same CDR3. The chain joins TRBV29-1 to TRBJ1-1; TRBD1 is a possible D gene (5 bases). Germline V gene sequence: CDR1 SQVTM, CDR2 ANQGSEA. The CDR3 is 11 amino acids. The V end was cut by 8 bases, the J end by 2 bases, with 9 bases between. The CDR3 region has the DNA TGCAGCCACCAGGGTAACACTGAAGCTTTCTTT. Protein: CSHQGNTEAFF.

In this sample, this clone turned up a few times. The CDR3 sequence is CSAGTSGGSTDTQYF. The DNA of the CDR3 is TGCAGTGCAGGGACTAGCGGGGGGAGCACAGATACGCAGTATTTT. This chain uses TRBV20-1 with TRBJ2-3, with 15 bases that match TRBD2. Germline V CDR1 and CDR2: DFQATT, SNEGSKA (reference sequence). Unmatched junction bases numbered 1, after V lost 6 bases and J lost 0 bases. The CDR3 contains 15 residues.

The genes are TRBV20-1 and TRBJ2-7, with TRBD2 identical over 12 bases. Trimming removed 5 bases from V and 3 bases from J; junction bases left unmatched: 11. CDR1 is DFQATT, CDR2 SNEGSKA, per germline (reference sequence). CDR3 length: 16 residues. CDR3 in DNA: TGCAGTGCTCGACCTCCGCTAGCGGGGGGGTTCTACGAGCAGTACTTC. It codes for CSARPPLAGGFYEQYF.

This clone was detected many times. CDR3 sequence: CSVSAYQETQYF. DNA for the CDR3: TGCAGTGTTTCAGCGTACCAAGAGACCCAGTACTTC. The chain recombines TRBV20-1 with TRBJ2-5; no reliable D call. This CDR3 region has 12 residues. With 7 bases removed from V and 0 bases from J, the gap between germline ends came to 9 bases. Germline CDR1 and CDR2: DFQATT and SNEGSKA (reference sequence).

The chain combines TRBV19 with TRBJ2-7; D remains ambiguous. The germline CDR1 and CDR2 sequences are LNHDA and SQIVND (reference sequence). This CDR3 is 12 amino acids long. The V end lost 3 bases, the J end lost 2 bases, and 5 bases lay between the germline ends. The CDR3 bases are TGTGCCAGTAGTATCAACCCCTACGAGCAGTACTTC. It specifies CASSINPYEQYF.

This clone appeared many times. DNA of the CDR3: TGTGCCAGCAGTTCCCACGGGGTGCGGAGCGAGCAGTTCTTC. It is translated as CASSSHGVRSEQFF. The chain combines TRBV6-1 with TRBJ2-1; perhaps TRBD2 as D (5 bases). The CDR3 loop spans 14 amino acids. The V gene's germline CDR1 is MNHNS and CDR2 SASEGT. With 5 bases removed from V and 10 bases from J, the gap between germline ends came to 18 bases.

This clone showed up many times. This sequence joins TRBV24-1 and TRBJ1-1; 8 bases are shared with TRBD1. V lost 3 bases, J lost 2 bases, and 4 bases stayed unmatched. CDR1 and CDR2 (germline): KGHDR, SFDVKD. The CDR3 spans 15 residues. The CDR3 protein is CATSDTGTGNTEAFF. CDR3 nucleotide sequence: TGTGCCACCAGTGATACCGGGACAGGCAACACTGAAGCTTTCTTT.

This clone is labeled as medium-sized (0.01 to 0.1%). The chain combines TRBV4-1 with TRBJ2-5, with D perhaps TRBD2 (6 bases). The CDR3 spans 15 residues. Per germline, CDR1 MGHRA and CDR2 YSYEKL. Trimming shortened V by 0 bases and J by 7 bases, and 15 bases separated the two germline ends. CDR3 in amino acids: CASSQDRTVGGTQYF. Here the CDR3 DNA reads TGCGCCAGCAGCCAAGATCGAACCGTCGGGGGGACCCAGTACTTC.

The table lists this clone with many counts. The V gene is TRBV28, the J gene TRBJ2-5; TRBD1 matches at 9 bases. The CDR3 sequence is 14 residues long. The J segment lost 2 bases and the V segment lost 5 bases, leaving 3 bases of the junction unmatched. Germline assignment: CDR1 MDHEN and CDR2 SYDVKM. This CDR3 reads CASSKGTGQETQYF. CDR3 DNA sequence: TGTGCCAGCAGTAAAGGGACAGGGCAAGAGACCCAGTACTTC.

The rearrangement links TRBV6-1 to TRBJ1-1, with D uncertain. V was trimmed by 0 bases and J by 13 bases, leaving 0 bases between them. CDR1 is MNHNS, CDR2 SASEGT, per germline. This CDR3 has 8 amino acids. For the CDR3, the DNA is TGTGCCAGCAGTGAAGCTTTCTTT. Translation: CASSEAFF.

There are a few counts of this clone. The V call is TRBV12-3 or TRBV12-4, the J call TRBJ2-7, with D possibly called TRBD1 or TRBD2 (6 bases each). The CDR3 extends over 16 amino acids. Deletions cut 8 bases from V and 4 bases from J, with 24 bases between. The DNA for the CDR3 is TGTGCCAGCGGGGCTTGGGGGGCACCTCAGTTGTACGAGCAGTACTTC. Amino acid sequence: CASGAWGAPQLYEQYF.

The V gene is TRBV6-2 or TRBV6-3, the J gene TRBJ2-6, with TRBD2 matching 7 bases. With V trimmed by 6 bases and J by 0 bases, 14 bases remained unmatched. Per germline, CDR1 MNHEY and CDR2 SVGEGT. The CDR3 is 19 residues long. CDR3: CASRGGWGLMSSGANVLTF. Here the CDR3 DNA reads TGTGCCAGCAGGGGGGGGTGGGGACTTATGAGCTCTGGGGCCAACGTCCTGACTTTC.

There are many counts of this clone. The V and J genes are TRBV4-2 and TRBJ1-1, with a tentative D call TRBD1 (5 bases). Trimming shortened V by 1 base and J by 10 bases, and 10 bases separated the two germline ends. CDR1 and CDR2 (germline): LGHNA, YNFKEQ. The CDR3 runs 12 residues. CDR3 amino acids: CASSQAGARAFF. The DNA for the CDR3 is TGTGCCAGCAGCCAAGCTGGGGCTAGAGCTTTCTTT.

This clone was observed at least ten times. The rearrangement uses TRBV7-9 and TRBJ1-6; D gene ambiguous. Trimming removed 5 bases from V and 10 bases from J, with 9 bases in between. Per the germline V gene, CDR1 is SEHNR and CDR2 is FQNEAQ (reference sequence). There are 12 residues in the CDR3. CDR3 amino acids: CASSLSDSPLHF. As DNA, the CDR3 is TGTGCCAGCAGCCTCAGTGACTCACCCCTCCACTTT.

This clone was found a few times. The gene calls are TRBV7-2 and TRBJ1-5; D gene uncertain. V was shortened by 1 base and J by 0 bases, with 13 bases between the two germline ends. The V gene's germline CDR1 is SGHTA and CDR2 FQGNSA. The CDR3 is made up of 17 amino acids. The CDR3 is CASSLVATAYSNQPQHF. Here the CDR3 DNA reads TGTGCCAGCAGCTTAGTGGCCACCGCTTATAGCAATCAGCCCCAGCATTTT.

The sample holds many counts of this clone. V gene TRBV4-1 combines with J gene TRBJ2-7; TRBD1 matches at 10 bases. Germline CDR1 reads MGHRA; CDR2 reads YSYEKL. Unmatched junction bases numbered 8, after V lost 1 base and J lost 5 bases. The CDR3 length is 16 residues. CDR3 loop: CASSQAYGQGVHEQYF. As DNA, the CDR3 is TGCGCCAGCAGCCAAGCCTATGGACAGGGGGTTCACGAGCAGTACTTC.

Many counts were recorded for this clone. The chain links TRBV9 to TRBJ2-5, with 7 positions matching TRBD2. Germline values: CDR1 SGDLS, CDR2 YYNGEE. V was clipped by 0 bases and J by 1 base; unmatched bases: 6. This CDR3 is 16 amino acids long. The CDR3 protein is CASSVGTSTAQETQYF. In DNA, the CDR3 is TGTGCCAGCAGCGTAGGGACTAGTACAGCCCAAGAGACCCAGTACTTC.

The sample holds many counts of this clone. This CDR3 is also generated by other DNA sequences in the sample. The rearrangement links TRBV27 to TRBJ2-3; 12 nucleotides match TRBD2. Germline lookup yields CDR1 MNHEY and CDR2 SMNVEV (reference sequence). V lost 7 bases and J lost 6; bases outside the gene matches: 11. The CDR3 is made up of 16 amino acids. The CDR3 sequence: CASTSRLAGDTDTQYF. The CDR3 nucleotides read TGTGCCAGCACTTCCCGACTAGCGGGAGACACGGATACGCAGTATTTT.

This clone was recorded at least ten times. CDR3 loop: CASSQDGGEVNYGYTF. CDR3 sequence (DNA): TGTGCCAGCAGCCAAGATGGGGGGGAGGTTAACTATGGCTACACCTTC. J is TRBJ1-2 and V is TRBV4-2; D might be TRBD1 (5 bases). CDR1 is LGHNA and CDR2 is YNFKEQ in the germline V gene. This CDR3 is 16 amino acids long. The ends were cut back, 0 bases at V and 1 base at J, with 12 bases in the middle.

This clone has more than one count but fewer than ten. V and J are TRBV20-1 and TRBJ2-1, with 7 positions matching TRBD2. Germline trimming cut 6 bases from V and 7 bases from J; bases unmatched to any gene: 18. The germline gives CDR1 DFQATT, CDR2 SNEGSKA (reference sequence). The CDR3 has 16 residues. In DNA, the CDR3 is TGCAGTGCCAGTCGACTAGTGGGAGGGCCGTGGAATGAGCAGTTCTTC. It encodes CSASRLVGGPWNEQFF.